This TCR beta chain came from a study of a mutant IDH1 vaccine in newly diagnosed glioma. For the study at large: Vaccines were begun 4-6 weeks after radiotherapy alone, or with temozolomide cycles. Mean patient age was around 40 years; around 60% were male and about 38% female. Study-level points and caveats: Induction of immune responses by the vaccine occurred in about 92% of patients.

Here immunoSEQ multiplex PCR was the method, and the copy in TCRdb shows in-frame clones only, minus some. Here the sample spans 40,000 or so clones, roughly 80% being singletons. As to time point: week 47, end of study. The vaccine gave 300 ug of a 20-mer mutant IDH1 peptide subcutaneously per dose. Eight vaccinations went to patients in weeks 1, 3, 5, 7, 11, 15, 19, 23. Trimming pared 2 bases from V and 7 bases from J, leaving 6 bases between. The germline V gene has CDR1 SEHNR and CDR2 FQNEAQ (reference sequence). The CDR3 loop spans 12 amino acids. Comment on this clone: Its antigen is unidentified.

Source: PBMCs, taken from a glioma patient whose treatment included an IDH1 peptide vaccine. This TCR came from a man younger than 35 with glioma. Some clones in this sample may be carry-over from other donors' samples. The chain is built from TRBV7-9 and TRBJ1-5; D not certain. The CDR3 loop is CASSLKGQPQHF. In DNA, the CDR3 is TGTGCCAGCAGCTTAAAGGGACAGCCCCAGCATTTT.